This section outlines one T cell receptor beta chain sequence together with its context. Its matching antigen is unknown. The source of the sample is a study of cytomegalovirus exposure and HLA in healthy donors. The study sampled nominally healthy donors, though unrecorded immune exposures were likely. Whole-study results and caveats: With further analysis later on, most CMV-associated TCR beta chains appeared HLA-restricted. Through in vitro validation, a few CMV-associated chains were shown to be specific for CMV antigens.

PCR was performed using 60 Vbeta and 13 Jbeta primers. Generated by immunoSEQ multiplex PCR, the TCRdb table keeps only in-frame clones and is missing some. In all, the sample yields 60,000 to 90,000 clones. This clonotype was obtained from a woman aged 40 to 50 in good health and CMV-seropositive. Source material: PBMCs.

The CDR3: CASSLDLTGELFF. The CDR3 DNA follows: TGTGCCAGCAGCTTAGATCTTACCGGGGAGCTGTTTTTT. The chain links TRBV7-6 to TRBJ2-2; the D is unclear. Germline CDR1 reads SGHVS; CDR2 reads FNYEAQ. Trimming removed 1 base at V and 5 bases at J, with 5 bases between. The CDR3 has 13 residues.